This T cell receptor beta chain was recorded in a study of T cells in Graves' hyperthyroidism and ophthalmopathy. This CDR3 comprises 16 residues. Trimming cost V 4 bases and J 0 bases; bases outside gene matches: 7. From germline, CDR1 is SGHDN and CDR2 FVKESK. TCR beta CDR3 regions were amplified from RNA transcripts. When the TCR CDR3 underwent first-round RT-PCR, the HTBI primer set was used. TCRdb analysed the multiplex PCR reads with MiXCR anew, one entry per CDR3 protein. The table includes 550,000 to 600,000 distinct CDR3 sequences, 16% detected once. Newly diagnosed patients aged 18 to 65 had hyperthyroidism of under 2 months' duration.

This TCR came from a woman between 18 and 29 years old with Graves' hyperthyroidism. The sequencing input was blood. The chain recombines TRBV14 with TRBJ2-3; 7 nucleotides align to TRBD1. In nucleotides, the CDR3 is TGTGCCAGCAGCCCGGGGACAGCCACCAGCACAGATACGCAGTATTTT. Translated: CASSPGTATSTDTQYF. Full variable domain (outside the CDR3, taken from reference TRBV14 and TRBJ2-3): EAGVTQFPSHSVIEKGQTVTLRCDPISGHDNLYWYRRVMGKEIKFLLHFVKESKQDESGMPNNRFLAERTGGTYSTLKVQPAELEDSGVYFCASSPGTATSTDTQYFGPGTRLTVL.